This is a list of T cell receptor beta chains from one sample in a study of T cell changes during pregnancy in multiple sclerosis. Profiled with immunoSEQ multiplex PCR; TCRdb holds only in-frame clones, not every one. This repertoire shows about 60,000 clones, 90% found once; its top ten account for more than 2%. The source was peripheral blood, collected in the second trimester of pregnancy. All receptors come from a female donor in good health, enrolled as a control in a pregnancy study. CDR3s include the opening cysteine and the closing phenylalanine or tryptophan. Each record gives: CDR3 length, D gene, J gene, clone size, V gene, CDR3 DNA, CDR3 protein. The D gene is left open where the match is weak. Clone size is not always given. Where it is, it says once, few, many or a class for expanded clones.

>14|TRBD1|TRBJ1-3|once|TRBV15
TGTGCCACCAGCAGAAGGGGGCTCGGAAACACCATATATTTT
CATSRRGLGNTIYF
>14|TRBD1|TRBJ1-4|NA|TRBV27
TGTGCCAGCAGCGGGACAGGGGTTAATGAAAAACTGTTTTTT
CASSGTGVNEKLFF
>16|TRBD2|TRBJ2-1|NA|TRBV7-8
TGTGCCAGCAGTTCCGCGGGGGGGCCGTACATGTATGAGCAGTTCTTC
CASSSAGGPYMYEQFF
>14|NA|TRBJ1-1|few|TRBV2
TGTGCCAGCAGTGATCGAGTTATGAACACTGAAGCTTTCTTT
CASSDRVMNTEAFF
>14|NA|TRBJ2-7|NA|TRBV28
TGTGCCAGCAGTCCCCCCTTCGCCGGTATGGTGCAGTACTTC
CASSPPFAGMVQYF
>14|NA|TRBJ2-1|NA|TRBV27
TGTGCCAGCAGTTGGGCAGGTTCCTACAATGAGCAGTTCTTC
CASSWAGSYNEQFF
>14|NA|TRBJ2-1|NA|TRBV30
TGTGCCTGGAGGACCGGAGGCTCCTACAATGAGCAGTTCTTC
CAWRTGGSYNEQFF
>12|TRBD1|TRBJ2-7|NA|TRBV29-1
TGCAGCATAAACAGGGGGCTTGACGAGCAGTACTTC
CSINRGLDEQYF
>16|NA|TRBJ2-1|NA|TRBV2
TGTGCCAGCAGTTCGAGCGACGCAAGCTCCTACAATGAGCAGTTCTTC
CASSSSDASSYNEQFF
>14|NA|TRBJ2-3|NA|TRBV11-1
TGTGCCAGCAGCTTACCGTCGCTAGGAGATACGCAGTATTTT
CASSLPSLGDTQYF
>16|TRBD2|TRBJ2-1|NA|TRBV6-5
TGTGCCAGCAGTTACTCTTTGGGGACTAGCAACAATGAGCAGTTCTTC
CASSYSLGTSNNEQFF
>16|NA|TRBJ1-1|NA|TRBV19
TGTGCCAGTAGTCGGCGGGGGGGTAAAAAGAACACTGAAGCTTTCTTT
CASSRRGGKKNTEAFF
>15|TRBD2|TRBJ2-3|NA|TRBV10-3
TGTGCCATCAGTGGAACTAGCGAGGGGACAGATACGCAGTATTTT
CAISGTSEGTDTQYF
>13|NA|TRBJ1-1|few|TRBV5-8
TGTGCCAGCAGCTTCAGAGGGAACACTGAAGCTTTCTTT
CASSFRGNTEAFF
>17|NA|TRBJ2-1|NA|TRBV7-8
TGTGCCAGCAGCTTTTATCACCCAGCGAGCTCCTACAATGAGCAGTTCTTC
CASSFYHPASSYNEQFF
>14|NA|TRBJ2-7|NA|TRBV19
TGTGCCAGTAGTATTGCCGGGGATTGGCGCGAGCAGTACTTC
CASSIAGDWREQYF
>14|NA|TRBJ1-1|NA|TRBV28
TGTGCCAGCAGTTTATGGGCAGATAACACTGAAGCTTTCTTT
CASSLWADNTEAFF
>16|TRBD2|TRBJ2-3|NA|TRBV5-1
TGCGCCAGCAGCTTGTATACGGGAGGGTCGACAGATACGCAGTATTTT
CASSLYTGGSTDTQYF
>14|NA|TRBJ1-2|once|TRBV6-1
TGTGCCAGCAGCGAGCAAGACAGGATCTATGGCTACACCTTC
CASSEQDRIYGYTF
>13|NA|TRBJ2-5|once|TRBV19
TGTGCCAGTAGTATGTGGACAGAAGAGACCCAGTACTTC
CASSMWTEETQYF
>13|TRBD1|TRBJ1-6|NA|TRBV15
TGTGCCACGGGGACAGGGATGAATTCACCCCTCCACTTT
CATGTGMNSPLHF
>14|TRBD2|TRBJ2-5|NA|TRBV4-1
TGCGCCAGCAGCTACGGGACTAGCGGTGAGACCCAGTACTTC
CASSYGTSGETQYF
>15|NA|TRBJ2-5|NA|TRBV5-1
TGCGCCAGCAGCTTGGTGGTAGGGAGGAAAGAGACCCAGTACTTC
CASSLVVGRKETQYF
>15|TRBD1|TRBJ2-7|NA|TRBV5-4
TGTGCCAGCAGCTTGGTCGGGACAGGAACCTACGAGCAGTACTTC
CASSLVGTGTYEQYF
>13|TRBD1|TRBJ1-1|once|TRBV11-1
TGTGCCAGCAGCTCCGGGGACAGGGGAGAAGCTTTCTTT
CASSSGDRGEAFF
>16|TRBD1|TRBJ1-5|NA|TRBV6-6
TGTGCCAGCAGTTACCTCGGGACAGGGGATAATCAGCCCCAGCATTTT
CASSYLGTGDNQPQHF
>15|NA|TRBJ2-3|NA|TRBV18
TGTGCCAGCTCACCACCGAACCTTCCGGGAGATACGCAGTATTTT
CASSPPNLPGDTQYF
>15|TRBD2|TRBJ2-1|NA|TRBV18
TGTGCCAGCTCACCACCTAGCGGGGGGGCCCATGAGCAGTTCTTC
CASSPPSGGAHEQFF
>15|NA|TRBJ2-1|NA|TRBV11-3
TGTGCCAGCAGCTTAACAGGCGGGATATTCAATGAGCAGTTCTTC
CASSLTGGIFNEQFF
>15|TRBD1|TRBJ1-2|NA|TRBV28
TGTGCCAGCATCTCACCGGGACAGGGGGTTTATGGCTACACCTTC
CASISPGQGVYGYTF
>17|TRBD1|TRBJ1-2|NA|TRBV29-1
TGCAGCGTTGATAGGATGACAGGGGCTAATTCTAACTATGGCTACACCTTC
CSVDRMTGANSNYGYTF
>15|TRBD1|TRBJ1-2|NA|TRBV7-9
TGTGCCAGCAGCTTAGAAGGAGGGGGCGGCTATGGCTACACCTTC
CASSLEGGGGYGYTF
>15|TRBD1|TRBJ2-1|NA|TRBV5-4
TGTGCCAGCAGCCTAGGGACAGGGGTAAACAATGAGCAGTTCTTC
CASSLGTGVNNEQFF
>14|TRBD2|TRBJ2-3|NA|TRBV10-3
TGTGCCATCAAGAGCGGGAGTAGCACAGATACGCAGTATTTT
CAIKSGSSTDTQYF
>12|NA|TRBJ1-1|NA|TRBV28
TGTGCCAGCAGTTTACGCAGGACTGAAGCTTTCTTT
CASSLRRTEAFF
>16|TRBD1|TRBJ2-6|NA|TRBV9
TGTGCCAGCAGCGTACAGGGGGCTGGTGGGGCCAACGTCCTGACTTTC
CASSVQGAGGANVLTF
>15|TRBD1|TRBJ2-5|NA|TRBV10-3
TGTGCCATCAGTGGGACAGGGAATTTACGAGAGACCCAGTACTTC
CAISGTGNLRETQYF
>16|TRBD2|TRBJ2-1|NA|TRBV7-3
TGTGCCAGCAGCCTGGGACTAGCGGGGGGGCGGAATGAGCAGTTCTTC
CASSLGLAGGRNEQFF
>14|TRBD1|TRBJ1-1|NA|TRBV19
TGTGCCAGTAGTCTTTGGACAGGGCGCCCTGAAGCTTTCTTT
CASSLWTGRPEAFF
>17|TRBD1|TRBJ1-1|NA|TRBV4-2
TGTGCCAGCAGCCAAGATGAGGAGGGGGCGGTGAACACTGAAGCTTTCTTT
CASSQDEEGAVNTEAFF
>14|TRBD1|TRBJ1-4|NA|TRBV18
TGTGCCAGCTCACCAAAAGGGGGCAATGAAAAACTGTTTTTT
CASSPKGGNEKLFF
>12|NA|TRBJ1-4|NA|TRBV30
TGTGCCTGTGACAGCCTTAATGAAAAACTGTTTTTT
CACDSLNEKLFF
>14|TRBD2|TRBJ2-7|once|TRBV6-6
TGTGCCAGCAGTTACATACCAGGGAGGGGCGAGCAGTACTTC
CASSYIPGRGEQYF
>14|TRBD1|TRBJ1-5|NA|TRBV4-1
TGCGCCAGCAGCCAACAACAGGGGTATCAGCCCCAGCATTTT
CASSQQQGYQPQHF
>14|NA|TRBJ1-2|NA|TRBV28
TGTGCCAGCAGTTCCCAGGGCTGGGACTATGGCTACACCTTC
CASSSQGWDYGYTF